A single sample gave rise to the 20 T cell receptor beta chains below, sequenced in a study of blood T cell repertoires in COVID-19. Clones were read by immunoSEQ multiplex PCR, and TCRdb kept only the in-frame ones, dropping some. The data show 250,000 or so clones, with around 93% seen just once and approximately 3% held by the top ten. Sequenced input: PBMCs or T cells enriched from blood (not recorded which). The receptors stem from a man between 35 and 55 years old who had been exposed to COVID-19.

The V gene is TRBV30, the J gene TRBJ1-1, with 9 bases that match TRBD1. Germline V CDR1 and CDR2: GTSNPN, SVGIG (reference sequence). The CDR3 loop spans 15 amino acids. The V gene end was trimmed by 1 base and the J gene end by 5 bases; junction bases not matched to a gene: 8. For the CDR3, the DNA is TGTGCCTGGAGTGGGCCCACAGGGGGCAGGACTGAAGCTTTCTTT. This codes for CAWSGPTGGRTEAFF.

With respect to this clone: Other DNA variants within this sample encode the same CDR3. The rearrangement uses TRBV28 and TRBJ2-2; no definite D call. The CDR3 has 14 amino acids. The V end was cut by 2 bases, the J end by 2 bases, with 6 bases between. Looked up from germline, CDR1 is MDHEN and CDR2 is SYDVKM. The CDR3 here is CASSLTANTGELFF. As DNA, the CDR3 is TGTGCCAGCAGTTTAACAGCTAACACCGGGGAGCTGTTTTTT.

The chain is built from TRBV15 and TRBJ1-1, with TRBD1 matching 9 bases. Per germline, CDR1 LNHNV and CDR2 YYDKDF (reference sequence). This CDR3 has 12 amino acids. Unmatched junction bases numbered 0, after V lost 0 bases and J lost 10 bases. The CDR3 sequence is CATSRETGGAFF. CDR3 nucleotides: TGTGCCACCAGCAGAGAGACAGGGGGAGCTTTCTTT.

The chain employs TRBV28 and TRBJ2-3; 11 positions match TRBD2. V dropped 8 bases and J dropped 7; count of bases not matched to a gene: 8. CDR1 and CDR2 from the germline V gene are MDHEN and SYDVKM. There are 14 residues in the CDR3. The CDR3 loop is CASRLAGSRYTQYF. DNA for the CDR3: TGTGCCAGCCGACTAGCGGGATCGAGGTATACGCAGTATTTT. Variable domain in full (rest from reference TRBV28 and TRBJ2-3): DVKVTQSSRYLVKRTGEKVFLECVQDMDHENMFWYRQDPGLGLRLIYFSYDVKMKEKGDIPEGYSVSREKKERFSLILESASTNQTSMYLCASRLAGSRYTQYFGPGTRLTVL.

The chain uses TRBV24-1 and TRBJ1-1, with 8 bases matching TRBD1. J lost 7 bases, V lost 3 bases, and 6 bases had no gene match. The germline gives CDR1 KGHDR, CDR2 SFDVKD. The CDR3 consists of 14 residues. CDR3 amino acids: CATSDRTGSSEAFF. The CDR3 nucleotides read TGTGCCACCAGTGATCGGACAGGGTCGAGTGAAGCTTTCTTT.

This clone was seen only once. V usage is TRBV12-3 or TRBV12-4 and J usage is TRBJ1-1, with D maybe TRBD1 (6 bases). The CDR3 has 12 amino acids. The V and J ends lost 8 bases and 2 bases respectively, with 9 bases between them. CDR3 DNA: TGTGCCAGCGGACAGTTCAACACTGAAGCTTTCTTT. Its protein product is CASGQFNTEAFF.

V gene TRBV6-5 combines with J gene TRBJ2-1; tentative D call: TRBD1 (6 bases). The CDR3 extends over 12 amino acids. Germline-derived CDR1 and CDR2 are MNHEY and SVGAGI. The V and J ends lost 4 bases and 15 bases respectively, with 16 bases between them. The CDR3: CASSSTPDSTFF. The CDR3, as DNA: TGTGCCAGCAGTTCTACCCCGGACAGTACGTTCTTC.

The V call is TRBV29-1, the J call TRBJ2-1; possible D gene TRBD1, 5 bases. Per germline, CDR1 SQVTM and CDR2 ANQGSEA. V lost 4 bases, J lost 4 bases, and 11 bases lay in between. This CDR3 has 13 amino acids. As DNA, the CDR3 is TGCAGCGTTGGACAGAACCCATACAATGAGCAGTTCTTC. This codes for CSVGQNPYNEQFF.

The genes are TRBV7-2 and TRBJ2-3; unclear D gene. There are 13 residues in the CDR3. Germline loops: CDR1 SGHTA, CDR2 FQGNSA. The germline V and J ends were trimmed by 5 bases and 1 base, with 7 bases remaining between them. CDR3 amino acids: CASSGQRTDTQYF. The CDR3 coding sequence is TGTGCCAGCAGCGGGCAACGCACAGATACGCAGTATTTT.

This clone showed up just once. This chain connects TRBV28 to TRBJ1-2; a possible D gene is TRBD1 (6 bases). The CDR3 length is 14 residues. Germline values: CDR1 MDHEN, CDR2 SYDVKM. V was cut by 6 bases and J by 4 bases, with 15 bases left in between. CDR3 region: CASSPLGAAYGYTF. In DNA form, the CDR3 reads TGTGCCAGCAGCCCACTGGGGGCGGCCTATGGCTACACCTTC.

The chain combines TRBV6-5 with TRBJ1-1, with D possibly TRBD1 on 6 matching bases. Trimming removed 0 bases from V and 5 bases from J, with 16 bases in between. This CDR3 has 16 residues. Germline CDR1 MNHEY, CDR2 SVGAGI. DNA of the CDR3: TGTGCCAGCAGTTACTCGATACAGGGCCAAGAGACTGAAGCTTTCTTT. Protein sequence: CASSYSIQGQETEAFF.

V gene TRBV28 combines with J gene TRBJ1-2, with unresolved D. There are 13 residues in the CDR3. The V end lost 4 bases, the J end lost 9 bases, and 15 bases lay between the germline ends. Germline CDR1 is MDHEN and CDR2 is SYDVKM. DNA of the CDR3: TGTGCCAGCAGTTCTCCAGAGGGTATTAGCTACACCTTC. Protein sequence: CASSSPEGISYTF.

The chain combines TRBV2 with TRBJ2-7, with TRBD2 identical over 7 bases. The CDR3 is 13 amino acids. Germline V lookup: CDR1 SNHLY, CDR2 FYNNEI. Unmatched junction bases numbered 6, after V lost 7 bases and J lost 3 bases. The CDR3 reads CASNGAGDYEQYF. CDR3 sequence (DNA): TGTGCCAGCAACGGGGCGGGAGACTACGAGCAGTACTTC.

CDR3 loop: CASSEIQGVEDEQFF. CDR3 DNA sequence: TGTGCCAGCAGTGAAATCCAGGGGGTCGAGGATGAGCAGTTCTTC. The rearrangement uses TRBV6-1 and TRBJ2-1; 7 nucleotides align to TRBD1. Per germline, CDR1 MNHNS and CDR2 SASEGT. This CDR3 contains 15 residues. Germline trimming cut 2 bases from V and 8 bases from J; bases unmatched to any gene: 9.

The V and J genes are TRBV29-1 and TRBJ1-1; 11 bases map to TRBD1. Unmatched junction bases numbered 8, after V lost 3 bases and J lost 5 bases. Germline-derived CDR1 and CDR2 are SQVTM and ANQGSEA. This CDR3 region has 15 residues. In nucleotides, the CDR3 is TGCAGCGTTGAGGGGACAGGGGGGCGGGCGACTGAAGCTTTCTTT. Its protein product is CSVEGTGGRATEAFF.

The chain carries TRBV28 and TRBJ1-5; D unclear. There are 14 residues in the CDR3. Germline CDR1 and CDR2: MDHEN and SYDVKM. The V end was cut by 5 bases, the J end by 3 bases, with 11 bases between. The CDR3 region is CASSVLQINQPQHF. CDR3 sequence (DNA): TGTGCCAGCAGTGTGTTACAAATCAATCAGCCCCAGCATTTT.

This clone was detected only once. This chain's CDR3 is CASSEVGANTGELFF. CDR3 DNA sequence: TGTGCCAGCAGTGAGGTGGGAGCGAACACCGGGGAGCTGTTTTTT. V is TRBV2 and J is TRBJ2-2; D perhaps matches TRBD2 (5 bases). This CDR3 is built from 15 residues. From germline, CDR1 is SNHLY and CDR2 FYNNEI. Trimming stripped 3 bases from V and 0 bases from J, with 8 bases between.

The rearrangement links TRBV29-1 to TRBJ1-1; TRBD1 might be the D (5 bases). This CDR3 is built from 13 residues. Germline-derived CDR1 and CDR2 are SQVTM and ANQGSEA. The V and J ends lost 5 bases and 0 bases respectively, with 10 bases between them. CDR3 DNA sequence: TGCAGCGTTATTGGACACGTGAACACTGAAGCTTTCTTT. It is translated as CSVIGHVNTEAFF.

The CDR3 reads CASSLWGEYEQYF. The CDR3 DNA is TGTGCCAGCAGTTTATGGGGGGAGTACGAGCAGTACTTC. This rearrangement joins TRBV27 to TRBJ2-7; D might be TRBD2 (6 bases). The CDR3 totals 13 residues. Germline CDR1 and CDR2: MNHEY and SMNVEV (reference sequence). V was shortened by 1 base and J by 4 bases, with 8 bases between the two germline ends.

V is TRBV19 and J is TRBJ2-1, with 9 bases lining up with TRBD2. V trimming: 5 bases; J trimming: 8 bases; junction bases outside the gene matches: 7. The CDR3 loop spans 14 amino acids. Germline loops: CDR1 LNHDA, CDR2 SQIVND (reference sequence). The CDR3 is CASSFLAGWHEQFF. In DNA form, the CDR3 reads TGTGCCAGTAGTTTCCTAGCGGGATGGCATGAGCAGTTCTTC.